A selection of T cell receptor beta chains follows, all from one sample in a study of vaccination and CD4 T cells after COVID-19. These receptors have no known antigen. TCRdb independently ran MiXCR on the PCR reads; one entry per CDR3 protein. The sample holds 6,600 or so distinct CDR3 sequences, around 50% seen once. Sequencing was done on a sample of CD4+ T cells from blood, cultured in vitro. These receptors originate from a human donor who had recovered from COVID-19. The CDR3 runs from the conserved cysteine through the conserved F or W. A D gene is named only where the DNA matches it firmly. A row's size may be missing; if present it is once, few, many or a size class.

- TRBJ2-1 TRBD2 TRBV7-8 CASSPRGGGLAGGPGLNEQFF TGTGCCAGCAGCCCAAGGGGTGGTGGACTAGCGGGAGGTCCGGGGCTCAATGAGCAGTTCTTC
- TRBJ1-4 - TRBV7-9 CASSVYRTNNEKLFF TGTGCCAGCAGCGTCTACAGGACAAATAATGAAAAACTGTTTTTT
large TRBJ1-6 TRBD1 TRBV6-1 CASRGTDGSLHF TGTGCCAGCAGGGGGACAGACGGGTCCCTCCACTTT
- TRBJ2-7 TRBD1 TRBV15 CATSRDLGTGDYYEQYF TGTGCCACCAGCAGAGATCTAGGGACAGGGGATTACTACGAGCAGTACTTC
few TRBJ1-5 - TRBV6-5 CASSYSIWNSNQPQHF TGTGCCAGCAGTTACTCGATCTGGAATAGCAATCAGCCCCAGCATTTT
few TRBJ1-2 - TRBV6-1 CASSEVGYTF TGTGCCAGCAGTGAAGTTGGCTACACCTTC
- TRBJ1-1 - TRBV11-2 CASSPPPQPHAAFF TGTGCCAGCAGCCCCCCTCCCCAGCCACACGCGGCTTTCTTT
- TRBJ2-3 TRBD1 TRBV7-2 CASSSQTGATDAQYF TGTGCCAGCAGCTCCCAGACAGGGGCAACAGATGCGCAGTATTTT
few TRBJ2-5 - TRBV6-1 CASSAVSETQYF TGTGCCAGCAGTGCGGTGTCCGAGACCCAGTACTTC
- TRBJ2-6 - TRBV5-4 CASSLSSSGANVLTF TGTGCCAGCAGCTTGTCCTCCTCTGGGGCCAACGTCCTGACTTTC
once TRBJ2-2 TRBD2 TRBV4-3 CASSREPLRVAGVGELFF TGCGCCAGCAGCCGGGAACCCCTTAGAGTAGCGGGAGTCGGGGAGCTGTTTTTT
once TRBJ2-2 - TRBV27 CASSLSSRRRYTGELFF TGTGCCAGCAGTTTATCGTCGAGGCGCCGATACACCGGGGAGCTGTTTTTT
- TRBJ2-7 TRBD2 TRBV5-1 CASSSRRAGPSYEQYF TGCGCCAGCAGTTCCCGGCGAGCGGGGCCCTCCTACGAGCAGTACTTC
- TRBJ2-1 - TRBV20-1 CSAATDINEQFF TGCAGTGCTGCCACAGATATAAATGAGCAGTTCTTC
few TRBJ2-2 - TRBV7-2 CASSLSRVGELFF TGTGCCAGCAGCTTATCTAGAGTCGGGGAGCTGTTTTTT
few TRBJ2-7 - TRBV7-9 CASSPLGQGGEQYF TGTGCCAGCAGCCCACTGGGGCAGGGTGGCGAGCAGTACTTC
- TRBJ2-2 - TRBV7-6 CASSSLRETGELFF TGTGCCAGCAGCTCCCTTAGGGAGACCGGGGAGCTGTTTTTT
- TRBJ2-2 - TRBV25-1 CASSATDGSWELFF TGTGCCAGCAGTGCGACTGACGGTTCCTGGGAGCTGTTTTTT
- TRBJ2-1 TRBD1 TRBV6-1 CASTPGTAYEQFF TGTGCCAGCACCCCCGGGACAGCCTATGAGCAGTTCTTC
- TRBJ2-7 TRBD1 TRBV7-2 CASSLMGQLSYEQYF TGTGCCAGCAGCTTAATGGGACAGCTCTCCTACGAGCAGTACTTC
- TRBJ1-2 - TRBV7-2 CASSRGTSYGYTF TGTGCCAGCAGCCGAGGAACCAGCTATGGCTACACCTTC
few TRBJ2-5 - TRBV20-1 CSARGSGQETQYF TGCAGTGCTAGAGGTAGCGGCCAGGAGACCCAGTACTTC
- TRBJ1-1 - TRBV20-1 CSASKGDTEAFF TGCAGTGCTAGTAAGGGGGACACTGAAGCTTTCTTT
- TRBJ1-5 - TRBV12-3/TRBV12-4 CASSYNNQPQHF TGTGCCAGCAGTTATAATAATCAGCCCCAGCATTTT
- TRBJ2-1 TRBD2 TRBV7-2 CASSLGGSGGLQFF TGTGCCAGCAGCTTAGGAGGTAGCGGGGGGCTGCAGTTCTTC
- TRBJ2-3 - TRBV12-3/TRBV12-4 CASMSGDTQYF TGTGCCAGCATGAGTGGGGATACGCAGTATTTT
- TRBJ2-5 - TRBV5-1 CASSYIGETQYF TGCGCCAGCAGCTACATTGGAGAGACCCAGTACTTC
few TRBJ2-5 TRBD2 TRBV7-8 CASSFTGGAGEETQYF TGTGCCAGCAGCTTCACCGGGGGGGCGGGGGAAGAGACCCAGTACTTC
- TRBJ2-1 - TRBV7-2 CASSPQPYNEQFF TGTGCCAGCAGCCCGCAGCCCTACAATGAGCAGTTCTTC
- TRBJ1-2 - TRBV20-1 CSVPGRGNGYTF TGCAGTGTACCGGGAAGGGGGAATGGCTACACCTTC
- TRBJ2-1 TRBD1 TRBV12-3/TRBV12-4 CASSRRGQGANEQFF TGTGCCAGCAGCCGACGAGGACAGGGGGCGAATGAGCAGTTCTTC
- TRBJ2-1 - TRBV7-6 CASSLLGGPSNEQFF TGTGCCAGCAGCCTACTAGGAGGGCCGTCAAATGAGCAGTTCTTC
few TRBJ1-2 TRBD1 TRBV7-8 CASSPGARGRPYGYTF TGTGCCAGCAGCCCCGGGGCGAGGGGGCGCCCGTATGGCTACACCTTC
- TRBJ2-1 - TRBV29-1 CCVTWDLHPFF TGCTGCGTGACTTGGGACCTACATCCGTTCTTC
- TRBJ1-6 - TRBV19 CASSIGREDNSPLHF TGTGCCAGTAGTATTGGCAGGGAGGATAATTCACCCCTCCACTTT
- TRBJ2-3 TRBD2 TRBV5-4 CASSTHSGGATDTQYF TGTGCCAGCAGCACCCATAGCGGGGGGGCCACAGATACGCAGTATTTT
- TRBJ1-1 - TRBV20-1 CSATLHQLNTEAFF TGCAGTGCTACGCTTCATCAATTGAACACTGAAGCTTTCTTT
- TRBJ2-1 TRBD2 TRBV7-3 CASSRGLDWGYNEQFF TGTGCCAGCAGTCGCGGACTAGACTGGGGCTACAATGAGCAGTTCTTC
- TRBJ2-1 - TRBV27 CASSLRDGSNEQFF TGTGCCAGCAGTCTCCGGGACGGAAGCAATGAGCAGTTCTTC
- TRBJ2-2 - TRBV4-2 CASSQDYGAVAGELFF TGTGCCAGCAGCCAAGATTATGGGGCCGTGGCCGGGGAGCTGTTTTTT
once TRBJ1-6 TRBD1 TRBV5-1 CASSLGQGIYSPLHF TGCGCCAGCAGCCTGGGACAGGGGATTTATTCACCCCTCCACTTT
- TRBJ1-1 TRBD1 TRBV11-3 CASSPGQGAAFF TGTGCCAGCAGCCCCGGACAGGGTGCAGCTTTCTTT
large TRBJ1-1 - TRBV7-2 CASSLLQNTEAFF TGTGCCAGCAGCTTATTGCAGAACACTGAAGCTTTCTTT
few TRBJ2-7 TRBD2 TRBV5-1 CASSESGGRSYEQYF TGCGCCAGCAGCGAAAGCGGGGGGCGCTCCTACGAGCAGTACTTC
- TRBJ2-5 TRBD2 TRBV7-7 CASSPIYPSGDWETQYF TGTGCTAGCAGCCCCATTTACCCTAGCGGGGATTGGGAGACCCAGTACTTC
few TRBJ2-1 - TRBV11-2 CASSLVSRMEQFF TGTGCCAGCAGCTTAGTCTCCCGGATGGAGCAGTTCTTC
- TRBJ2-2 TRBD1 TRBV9 CASSADRGDTGELFF TGTGCCAGCAGCGCGGACAGGGGGGACACCGGGGAGCTGTTTTTT
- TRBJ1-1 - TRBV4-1 CASSQRTQNTEAFF TGCGCCAGCAGCCAAAGGACTCAGAACACTGAAGCTTTCTTT
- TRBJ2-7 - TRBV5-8 CASSQTGPDPYEQYF TGTGCCAGCAGCCAAACCGGGCCCGACCCTTACGAGCAGTACTTC
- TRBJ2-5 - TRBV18 CASSPRDQETQYF TGTGCCAGCTCACCACGAGATCAAGAGACCCAGTACTTC